The 4 T cell receptor beta chains presented below share a single source sample, sequenced in a study of technical replicates of blood from several donors. The data were produced by immunoSEQ multiplex PCR, yet TCRdb's version contains in-frame clones alone and is incomplete. The table lists roughly 93,000 clones, about 95% of them singletons. Sequenced sample: T cells isolated from PBMCs. These receptors originate from a human donor in good health.

This clone turned up a few times. Written as DNA, the CDR3 is TGCGCCAGCAGCGATGGACAGGGGAACACTGAAGCTTTCTTT. Translating gives CASSDGQGNTEAFF. The V and J genes are TRBV5-1 and TRBJ1-1; 8 bases map to TRBD1. This CDR3 has 14 amino acids. Germline-derived CDR1 and CDR2 are SGHRS and YFSETQ. V was clipped by 4 bases and J by 1 base; unmatched bases: 3. The variable domain in full, with the rest retrieved from reference TRBV5-1 and TRBJ1-1, is KAGVTQTPRYLIKTRGQQVTLSCSPISGHRSVSWYQQTPGQGLQFLFEYFSETQRNKGNFPGRFSGRQFSNSRSEMNVSTLELGDSALYLCASSDGQGNTEAFFGQGTRLTVV.

This chain joins TRBV28 and TRBJ2-3; 8 nucleotides match TRBD2. Germline V lookup: CDR1 MDHEN, CDR2 SYDVKM. Trimming cost V 11 bases and J 6 bases; bases outside gene matches: 13. This CDR3 has 14 residues. CDR3 in amino acids: CAAPPSGSADTQYF. As DNA, the CDR3 is TGTGCCGCCCCACCAAGCGGGAGCGCGGATACGCAGTATTTT.

The chain employs TRBV2 and TRBJ2-3; 7 positions match TRBD1. The CDR3 sequence is 12 residues long. J gave up 1 base and V 9 bases, and 1 base lay outside the gene matches. CDR1 is SNHLY and CDR2 is FYNNEI in the germline V gene. CDR3 nucleotide sequence: TGTGCCAGTGGACAGGGCACAGATACGCAGTATTTT. As protein: CASGQGTDTQYF.

The chain carries TRBV6-1 and TRBJ1-4; 10 positions match TRBD1. Trimming removed 6 bases from V and 8 bases from J; junction bases left unmatched: 6. This CDR3 is 14 amino acids long. The germline gives CDR1 MNHNS, CDR2 SASEGT. CDR3 loop: CASRKTGGLEKLFF. The CDR3 nucleotides read TGTGCCAGCAGGAAGACAGGGGGCCTCGAAAAACTGTTTTTT.